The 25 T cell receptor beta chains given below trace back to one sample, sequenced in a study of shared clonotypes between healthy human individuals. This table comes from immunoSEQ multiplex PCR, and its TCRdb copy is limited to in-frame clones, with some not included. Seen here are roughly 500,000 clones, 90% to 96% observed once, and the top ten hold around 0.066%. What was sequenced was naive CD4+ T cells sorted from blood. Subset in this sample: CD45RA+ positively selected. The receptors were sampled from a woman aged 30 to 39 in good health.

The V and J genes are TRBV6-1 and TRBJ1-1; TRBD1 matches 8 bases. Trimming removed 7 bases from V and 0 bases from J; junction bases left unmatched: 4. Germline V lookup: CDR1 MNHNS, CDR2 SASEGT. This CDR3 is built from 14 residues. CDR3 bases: TGTGCCAGCAATCCGACAGGGGTGAACACTGAAGCTTTCTTT. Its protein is CASNPTGVNTEAFF.

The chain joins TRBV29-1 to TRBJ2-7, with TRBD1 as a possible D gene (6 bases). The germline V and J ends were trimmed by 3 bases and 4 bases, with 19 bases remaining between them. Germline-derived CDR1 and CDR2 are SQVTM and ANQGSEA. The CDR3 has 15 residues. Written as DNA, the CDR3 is TGCAGCGTTGAGATCACTACGGGACACCTATACGAGCAGTACTTC. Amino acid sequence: CSVEITTGHLYEQYF.

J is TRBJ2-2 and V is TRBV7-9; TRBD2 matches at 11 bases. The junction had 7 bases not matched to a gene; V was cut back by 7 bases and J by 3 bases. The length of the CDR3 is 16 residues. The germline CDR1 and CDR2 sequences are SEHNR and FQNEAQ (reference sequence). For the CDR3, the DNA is TGTGCCAGCACCCTACGACTAGCGGGACACACCGGGGAGCTGTTTTTT. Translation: CASTLRLAGHTGELFF. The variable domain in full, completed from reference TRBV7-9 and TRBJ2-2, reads DTGVSQNPRHKITKRGQNVTFRCDPISEHNRLYWYRQTLGQGPEFLTYFQNEAQLEKSRLLSDRFSAERPKGSFSTLEIQRTEQGDSAMYLCASTLRLAGHTGELFFGEGSRLTVL.

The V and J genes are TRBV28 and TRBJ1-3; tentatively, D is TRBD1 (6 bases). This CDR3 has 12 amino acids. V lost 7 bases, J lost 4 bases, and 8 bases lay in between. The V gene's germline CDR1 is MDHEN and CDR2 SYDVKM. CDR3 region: CASKQGGNTIYF. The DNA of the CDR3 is TGTGCCAGCAAACAGGGCGGAAACACCATATATTTT.

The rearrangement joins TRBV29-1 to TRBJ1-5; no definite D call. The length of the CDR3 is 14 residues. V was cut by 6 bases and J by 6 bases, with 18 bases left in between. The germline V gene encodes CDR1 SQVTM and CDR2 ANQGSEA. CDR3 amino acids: CSVATREPGQPQHF. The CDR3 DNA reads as TGCAGCGTGGCAACACGGGAACCTGGTCAGCCCCAGCATTTT.

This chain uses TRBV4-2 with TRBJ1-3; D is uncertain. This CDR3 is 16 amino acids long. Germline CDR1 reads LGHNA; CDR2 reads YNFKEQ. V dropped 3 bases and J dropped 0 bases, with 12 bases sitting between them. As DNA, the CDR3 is TGTGCCAGCAGCCAGTACAGACGAAGCTCTGGAAACACCATATATTTT. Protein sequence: CASSQYRRSSGNTIYF.

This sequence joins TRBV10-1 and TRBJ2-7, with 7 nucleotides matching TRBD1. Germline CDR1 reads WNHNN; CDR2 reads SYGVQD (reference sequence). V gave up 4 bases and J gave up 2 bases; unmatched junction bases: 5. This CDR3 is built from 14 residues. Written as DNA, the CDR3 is TGCGCCAGCAGTGCCGGGACAGTGACCTACGAGCAGTACTTC. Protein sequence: CASSAGTVTYEQYF.

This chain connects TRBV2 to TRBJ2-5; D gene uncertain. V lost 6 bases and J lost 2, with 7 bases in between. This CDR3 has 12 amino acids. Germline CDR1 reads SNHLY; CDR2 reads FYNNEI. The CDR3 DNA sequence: TGTGCCAGCAGGGCACAGCAAGAGACCCAGTACTTC. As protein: CASRAQQETQYF.

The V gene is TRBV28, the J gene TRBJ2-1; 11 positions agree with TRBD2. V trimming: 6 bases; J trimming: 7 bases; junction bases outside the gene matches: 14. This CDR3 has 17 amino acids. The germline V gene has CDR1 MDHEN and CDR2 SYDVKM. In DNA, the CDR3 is TGTGCCAGCAGCCAAGGAGGTAGCGGGAGGGCCCGTAATGAGCAGTTCTTC. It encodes CASSQGGSGRARNEQFF.

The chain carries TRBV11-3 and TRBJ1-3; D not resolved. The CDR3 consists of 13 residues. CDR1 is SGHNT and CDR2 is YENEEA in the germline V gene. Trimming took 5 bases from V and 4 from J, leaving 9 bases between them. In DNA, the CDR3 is TGTGCCAGCAGCCCCGGCCCCGGAAACACCATATATTTT. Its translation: CASSPGPGNTIYF.

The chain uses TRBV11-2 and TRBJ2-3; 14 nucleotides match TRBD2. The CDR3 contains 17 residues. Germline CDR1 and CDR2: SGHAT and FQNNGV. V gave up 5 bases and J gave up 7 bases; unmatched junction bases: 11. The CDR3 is CASSAFAGTSGRNTQYF. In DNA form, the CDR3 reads TGTGCCAGCAGCGCATTCGCCGGGACTAGCGGGAGAAATACGCAGTATTTT.

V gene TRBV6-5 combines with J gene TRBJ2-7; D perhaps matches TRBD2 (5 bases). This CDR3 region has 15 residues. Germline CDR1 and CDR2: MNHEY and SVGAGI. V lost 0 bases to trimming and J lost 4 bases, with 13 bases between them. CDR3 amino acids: CASSYSREEGYEQYF. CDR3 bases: TGTGCCAGCAGTTACTCGAGGGAAGAGGGTTACGAGCAGTACTTC.

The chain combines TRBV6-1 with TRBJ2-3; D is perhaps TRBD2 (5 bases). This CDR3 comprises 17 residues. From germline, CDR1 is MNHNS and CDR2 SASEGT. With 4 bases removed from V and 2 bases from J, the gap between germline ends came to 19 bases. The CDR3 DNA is TGTGCCAGCAGTGGAACCTTCGACGGGATAAACACAGATACGCAGTATTTT. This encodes CASSGTFDGINTDTQYF.

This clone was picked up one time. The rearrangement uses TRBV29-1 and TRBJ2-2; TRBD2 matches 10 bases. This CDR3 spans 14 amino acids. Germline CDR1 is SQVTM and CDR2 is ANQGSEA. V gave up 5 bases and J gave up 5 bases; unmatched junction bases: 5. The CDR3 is CSVQTSGITGELFF. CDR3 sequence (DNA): TGCAGCGTTCAAACTAGCGGGATTACCGGGGAGCTGTTTTTT.

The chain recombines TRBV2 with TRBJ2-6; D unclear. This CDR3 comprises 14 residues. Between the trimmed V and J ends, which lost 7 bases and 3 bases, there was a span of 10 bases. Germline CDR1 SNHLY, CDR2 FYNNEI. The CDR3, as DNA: TGTGCCAGCACGACGGTTAATGGGGCCAACGTCCTGACTTTC. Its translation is CASTTVNGANVLTF.

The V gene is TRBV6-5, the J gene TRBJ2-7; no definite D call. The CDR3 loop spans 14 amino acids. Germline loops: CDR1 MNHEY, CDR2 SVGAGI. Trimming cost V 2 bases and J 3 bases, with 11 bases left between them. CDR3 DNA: TGTGCCAGCAGTTACGATAGTATAAGCTACGAGCAGTACTTC. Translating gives CASSYDSISYEQYF.

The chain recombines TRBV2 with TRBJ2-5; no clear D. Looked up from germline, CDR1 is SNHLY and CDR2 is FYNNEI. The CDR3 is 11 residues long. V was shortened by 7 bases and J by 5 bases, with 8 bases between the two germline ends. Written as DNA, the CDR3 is TGTGCCAGCACTGTCGAGGAGACCCAGTACTTC. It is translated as CASTVEETQYF.

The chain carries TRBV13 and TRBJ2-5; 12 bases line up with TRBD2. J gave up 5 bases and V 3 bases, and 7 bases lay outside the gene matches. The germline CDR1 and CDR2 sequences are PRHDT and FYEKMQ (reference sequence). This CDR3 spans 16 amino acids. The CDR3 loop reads CASSLGLAGYEETQYF. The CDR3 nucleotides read TGTGCCAGCAGCTTGGGACTAGCGGGTTACGAGGAGACCCAGTACTTC.

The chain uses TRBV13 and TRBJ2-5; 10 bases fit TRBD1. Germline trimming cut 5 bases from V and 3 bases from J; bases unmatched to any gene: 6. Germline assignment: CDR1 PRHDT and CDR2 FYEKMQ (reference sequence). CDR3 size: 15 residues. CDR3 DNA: TGTGCCAGCAGCGCCGACAGGGGGCAGGAAGAGACCCAGTACTTC. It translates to CASSADRGQEETQYF. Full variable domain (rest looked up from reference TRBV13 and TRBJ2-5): AAGVIQSPRHLIKEKRETATLKCYPIPRHDTVYWYQQGPGQDPQFLISFYEKMQSDKGSIPDRFSAQQFSDYHSELNMSSLELGDSALYFCASSADRGQEETQYFGPGTRLLVL.

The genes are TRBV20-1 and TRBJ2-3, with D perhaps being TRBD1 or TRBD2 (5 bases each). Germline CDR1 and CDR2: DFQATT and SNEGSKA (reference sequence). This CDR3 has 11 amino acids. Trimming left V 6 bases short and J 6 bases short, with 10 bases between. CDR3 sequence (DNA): TGCAGTGCGAAATGGGGGGATACGCAGTATTTT. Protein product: CSAKWGDTQYF.

DNA for the CDR3: TGTGCCAGCAGCCAAGGACTAGCGGGCGTCTCCTACGAGCAGTACTTC. Its translation is CASSQGLAGVSYEQYF. The chain carries TRBV21-1 and TRBJ2-7; the table gives TRBD2 as D, unverified against the DNA. TRBV21-1 represents a pseudogene. This CDR3 has 16 residues.

CDR3 residues: CASSERGGGFYNEQFF. For the CDR3, the DNA is TGTGCCAGCAGCGAGAGGGGCGGAGGGTTCTACAATGAGCAGTTCTTC. V and J are TRBV9 and TRBJ2-1; maybe TRBD2 (6 bases). This CDR3 spans 16 amino acids. CDR1 and CDR2 (germline): SGDLS, YYNGEE. Trimming left V 3 bases short and J 3 bases short, with 16 bases between.

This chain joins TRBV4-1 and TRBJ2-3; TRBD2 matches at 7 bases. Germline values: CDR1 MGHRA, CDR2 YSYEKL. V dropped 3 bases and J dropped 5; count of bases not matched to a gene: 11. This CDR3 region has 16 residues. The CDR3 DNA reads TGCGCCAGCAGCCAGCCTGGATTCGGCGGGAGAGATACGCAGTATTTT. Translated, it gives CASSQPGFGGRDTQYF.

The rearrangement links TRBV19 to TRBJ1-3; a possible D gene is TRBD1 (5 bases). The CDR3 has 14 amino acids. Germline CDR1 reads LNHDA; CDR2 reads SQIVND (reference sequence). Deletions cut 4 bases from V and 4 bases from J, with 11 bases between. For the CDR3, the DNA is TGTGCCAGTAGTACAGGGTCTACCGGAAACACCATATATTTT. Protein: CASSTGSTGNTIYF.

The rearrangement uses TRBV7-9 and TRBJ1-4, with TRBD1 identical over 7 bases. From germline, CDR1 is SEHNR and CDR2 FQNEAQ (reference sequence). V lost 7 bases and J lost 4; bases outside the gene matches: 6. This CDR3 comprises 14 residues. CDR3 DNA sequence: TGTGCCAGCACTGTAGGACAGGTTAATGAAAAACTGTTTTTT. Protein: CASTVGQVNEKLFF.